The 20 T cell receptor beta chains presented below share a single source sample, sequenced in a study of regulatory and conventional T cells in RAG deficiency. Blood CD4+ CD25-low CD127-high conventional T cells supplied the genomic DNA template. Data came from immunoSEQ multiplex PCR; TCRdb stores just in-frame clones and leaves some out. Seen here are around 29,000 clones, 90% to 95% observed once, and the top ten hold 0.15% to 0.2%. Another study also made use of these data, one on regulatory T cells. As that study records: Amplification used 52 TRBV primers and 13 TRBJ primers.

The sequenced sample consisted of CD25- CD4+ T cells sorted from blood. These receptors were obtained from a human donor in good health.

This chain connects TRBV7-2 to TRBJ2-7; 10 nucleotides agree with TRBD1. The length of the CDR3 is 14 residues. V lost 1 base to trimming and J lost 8 bases; unmatched junction nucleotides: 5. Germline CDR1 reads SGHTA; CDR2 reads FQGNSA. DNA for the CDR3: TGTGCCAGCAGCTTAGAGGGACAGGGGATCAAGCAGTACTTC. This codes for CASSLEGQGIKQYF.

J is TRBJ1-6 and V is TRBV9; 7 bases align to TRBD1. Germline V lookup: CDR1 SGDLS, CDR2 YYNGEE. The CDR3 has 15 residues. J was trimmed by 11 bases and V by 4 bases; bases with no gene match: 12. CDR3 in DNA: TGTGCCAGCAGCACCCAGACAGGGCGGGAAACACCCCTCCACTTT. Encoded protein: CASSTQTGRETPLHF.

This sequence joins TRBV11-2 and TRBJ2-7; D might be TRBD2 (6 bases). CDR1 and CDR2 (germline): SGHAT, FQNNGV. V shed 7 bases and J shed 5 bases, with 24 bases lying between them. The CDR3 contains 16 residues. The CDR3 nucleotides read TGTGCCAGCATCCAATGGGGAGGCCCCCTCGGGAACGAGCAGTACTTC. As protein: CASIQWGGPLGNEQYF.

The gene calls are TRBV28 and TRBJ1-4; no firm D call. V was trimmed by 6 bases and J by 8 bases, leaving 16 bases between them. Germline values: CDR1 MDHEN, CDR2 SYDVKM. CDR3 size: 14 residues. CDR3 DNA: TGTGCCAGCAGCTCCCCAGCGGTGGAGGAAAAACTGTTTTTT. This translates into CASSSPAVEEKLFF. Looking up the rest from reference TRBV28 and TRBJ1-4 gives the full variable domain: DVKVTQSSRYLVKRTGEKVFLECVQDMDHENMFWYRQDPGLGLRLIYFSYDVKMKEKGDIPEGYSVSREKKERFSLILESASTNQTSMYLCASSSPAVEEKLFFGSGTQLSVL.

A single count supports this clone. V and J are TRBV5-1 and TRBJ1-4; 11 bases fit TRBD1. The germline CDR1 and CDR2 sequences are SGHRS and YFSETQ. V lost 4 bases and J lost 2; bases outside the gene matches: 4. The CDR3 runs to 16 residues. The CDR3 reads CASSAGDRGTNEKLFF. The CDR3 DNA follows: TGCGCCAGCAGCGCCGGGGACAGGGGGACTAATGAAAAACTGTTTTTT.

The chain combines TRBV6-5 with TRBJ1-6; D remains ambiguous. This CDR3 spans 14 amino acids. From germline, CDR1 is MNHEY and CDR2 SVGAGI. V was clipped by 7 bases and J by 2 bases, with 9 bases between them. The CDR3, as DNA: TGTGCCAGCACTCCTAGCACCTATAATTCACCCCTCCACTTT. Encoded protein: CASTPSTYNSPLHF.

This chain's CDR3 is CASSWDRGETQYF. In DNA, the CDR3 is TGCGCCAGCAGCTGGGACAGAGGAGAGACCCAGTACTTC. The V gene is TRBV5-1, the J gene TRBJ2-5; TRBD1 aligns across 7 bases. The CDR3 totals 13 residues. Trimming at V came to 3 bases and at J to 4 bases, leaving 3 bases not matched to a gene. Germline CDR1 reads SGHRS; CDR2 reads YFSETQ.

The chain carries TRBV30 and TRBJ2-2; TRBD1 might be the D (6 bases). The germline V gene encodes CDR1 GTSNPN and CDR2 SVGIG (reference sequence). This CDR3 is 14 amino acids long. V was cut by 2 bases and J by 3 bases, with 10 bases left in between. CDR3 protein: CAWSPGVDTGELFF. The CDR3 DNA sequence: TGTGCCTGGAGTCCAGGGGTGGACACCGGGGAGCTGTTTTTT.

The chain couples TRBV20-1 to TRBJ1-1; no clear D. This CDR3 is 10 amino acids long. V lost 1 base and J lost 10, with 7 bases in between. Germline lookup yields CDR1 DFQATT and CDR2 SNEGSKA (reference sequence). In nucleotides, the CDR3 is TGCAGTGCTAGAGGACTTGGAGCTTTCTTT. Translated: CSARGLGAFF.

Regarding this clone: This CDR3 is also generated by other DNA sequences in the sample. V and J are TRBV6-1 and TRBJ1-5; no firm D call. The germline V gene encodes CDR1 MNHNS and CDR2 SASEGT. The CDR3 covers 15 residues. Trimming cost V 0 bases and J 7 bases, with 13 bases left between them. The CDR3 is CASSEAAGFNQPQHF. CDR3 nucleotides: TGTGCCAGCAGTGAAGCGGCAGGCTTCAACCAGCCCCAGCATTTT.

The gene calls are TRBV29-1 and TRBJ1-5; 8 nucleotides match TRBD1. The CDR3 sequence is 13 residues long. Unmatched junction bases numbered 8, after V lost 5 bases and J lost 8 bases. In germline, CDR1 is SQVTM, CDR2 ANQGSEA. CDR3 nucleotide sequence: TGCAGCGTTCGGGACAGGCCGGAGGAGCCCCAGCATTTT. It specifies CSVRDRPEEPQHF.

The chain has TRBV15 and TRBJ2-7, with a weak D call TRBD1 (8 bases). Trimming left V 1 base short and J 2 bases short, with 21 bases between. CDR1 and CDR2 from the germline V gene are LNHNV and YYDKDF (reference sequence). There are 18 residues in the CDR3. The DNA for the CDR3 is TGTGCCACCAGCAGAGGTAGAGGGGGGGACAGGCGCCCCTACGAGCAGTACTTC. Residues: CATSRGRGGDRRPYEQYF.

This clone was counted once. The rearrangement uses TRBV5-1 and TRBJ1-4; 7 nucleotides agree with TRBD1. Per germline, CDR1 SGHRS and CDR2 YFSETQ. Germline trimming cut 1 base from V and 0 bases from J; bases unmatched to any gene: 6. CDR3 length: 17 amino acids. CDR3 nucleotide sequence: TGCGCCAGCAGCTTGCGAGGACAGGAGGCAACTAATGAAAAACTGTTTTTT. Protein sequence: CASSLRGQEATNEKLFF.

The V and J genes are TRBV5-8 and TRBJ2-7; a weak D match, TRBD2 (5 bases). This CDR3 region has 13 residues. V shed 1 base and J shed 4 bases, with 9 bases lying between them. Germline-derived CDR1 and CDR2 are SGHTS and YDEGEE. Here the CDR3 DNA reads TGTGCCAGCAGCTTGCGGGGAAGGTACGAGCAGTACTTC. The encoded protein is CASSLRGRYEQYF.

The chain combines TRBV6-1 with TRBJ1-1; tentatively, D is TRBD1 (6 bases). The germline V and J ends were trimmed by 7 bases and 4 bases, with 10 bases remaining between them. Germline V gives CDR1 MNHNS, CDR2 SASEGT. The CDR3 sequence is 12 residues long. This CDR3 is CASNPGVTEAFF. The CDR3 DNA reads TGTGCCAGCAATCCAGGGGTCACTGAAGCTTTCTTT.

The rearrangement uses TRBV5-1 and TRBJ1-2, with TRBD1 identical over 7 bases. This CDR3 region has 15 residues. Per germline, CDR1 SGHRS and CDR2 YFSETQ. J gave up 8 bases and V 4 bases, and 14 bases lay outside the gene matches. The CDR3 DNA reads as TGCGCCAGCAGCCCCCTACAGGGGATTACGGTGGGCTACACCTTC. It translates to CASSPLQGITVGYTF.

V gene TRBV6-5 combines with J gene TRBJ2-5, with TRBD2 identical over 11 bases. V lost 9 bases to trimming and J lost 0 bases; unmatched junction nucleotides: 6. Germline assignment: CDR1 MNHEY and CDR2 SVGAGI. This CDR3 spans 15 amino acids. The chain's CDR3 is CASSIAGGYQETQYF. CDR3 sequence (DNA): TGTGCCAGTTCGATAGCGGGGGGGTACCAAGAGACCCAGTACTTC.

The chain links TRBV12-5 to TRBJ1-1, with D possibly TRBD1 on 6 matching bases. Looked up from germline, CDR1 is LGHNT and CDR2 is FRNRAP. The CDR3 covers 15 residues. V was cut by 3 bases and J by 6 bases, with 17 bases left in between. CDR3 coding DNA: TGTGCTAGTGGTTTAGGGGGTCGTAAGGAGGCTGAAGCTTTCTTT. Its protein is CASGLGGRKEAEAFF.

This clone appeared once. In DNA form, the CDR3 reads TGTGCCAGCTCACCTAAGGGGACTGATCAGGGACTCGGAAACACCATATATTTT. It translates to CASSPKGTDQGLGNTIYF. The chain carries TRBV18 and TRBJ1-3, with D perhaps TRBD1 (5 bases). V was shortened by 3 bases and J by 4 bases, with 22 bases between the two germline ends. Germline loops: CDR1 KGHSH, CDR2 LQKENI. This CDR3 is 18 amino acids long.

This clone appeared a few times. V is TRBV10-3 and J is TRBJ1-1, with a tentative D call TRBD1 (6 bases). The length of the CDR3 is 13 residues. Germline lookup yields CDR1 ENHRY and CDR2 SYGVKD. Trimming removed 3 bases from V and 4 bases from J, with 9 bases in between. This chain's CDR3 is CAISERGGTEAFF. In DNA, the CDR3 is TGTGCCATCAGTGAAAGAGGGGGCACTGAAGCTTTCTTT.